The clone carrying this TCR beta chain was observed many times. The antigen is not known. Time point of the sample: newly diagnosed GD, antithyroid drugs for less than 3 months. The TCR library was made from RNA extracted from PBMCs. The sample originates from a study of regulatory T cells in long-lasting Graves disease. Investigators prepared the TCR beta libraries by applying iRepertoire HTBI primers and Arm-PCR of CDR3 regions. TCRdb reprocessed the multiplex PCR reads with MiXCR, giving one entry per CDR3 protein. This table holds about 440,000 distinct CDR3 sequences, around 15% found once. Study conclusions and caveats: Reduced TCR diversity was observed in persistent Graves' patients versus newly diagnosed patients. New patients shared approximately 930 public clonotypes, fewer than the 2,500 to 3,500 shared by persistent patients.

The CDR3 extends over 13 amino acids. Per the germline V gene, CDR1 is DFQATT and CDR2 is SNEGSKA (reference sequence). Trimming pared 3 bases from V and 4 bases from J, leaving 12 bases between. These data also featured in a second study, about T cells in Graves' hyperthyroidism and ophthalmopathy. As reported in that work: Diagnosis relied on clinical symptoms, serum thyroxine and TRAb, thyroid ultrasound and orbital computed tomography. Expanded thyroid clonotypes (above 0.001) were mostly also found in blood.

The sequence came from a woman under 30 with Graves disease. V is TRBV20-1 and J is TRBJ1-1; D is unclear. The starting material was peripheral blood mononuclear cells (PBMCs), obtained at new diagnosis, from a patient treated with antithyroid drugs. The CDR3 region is CSASAFGGTEAFF. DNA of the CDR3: TGCAGTGCTAGTGCCTTCGGTGGCACTGAAGCTTTCTTT.